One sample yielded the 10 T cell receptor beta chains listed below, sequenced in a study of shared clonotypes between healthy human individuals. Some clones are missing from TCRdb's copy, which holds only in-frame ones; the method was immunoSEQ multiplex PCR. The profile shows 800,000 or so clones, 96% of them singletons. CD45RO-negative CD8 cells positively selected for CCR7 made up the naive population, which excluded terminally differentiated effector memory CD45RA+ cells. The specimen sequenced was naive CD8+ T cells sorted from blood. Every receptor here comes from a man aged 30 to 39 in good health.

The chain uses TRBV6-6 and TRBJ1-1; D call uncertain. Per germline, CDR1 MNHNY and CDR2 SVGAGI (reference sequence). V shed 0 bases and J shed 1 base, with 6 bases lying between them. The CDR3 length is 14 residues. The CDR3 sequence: CASSYSTQNTEAFF. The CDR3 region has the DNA TGTGCCAGCAGTTACTCGACGCAGAACACTGAAGCTTTCTTT.

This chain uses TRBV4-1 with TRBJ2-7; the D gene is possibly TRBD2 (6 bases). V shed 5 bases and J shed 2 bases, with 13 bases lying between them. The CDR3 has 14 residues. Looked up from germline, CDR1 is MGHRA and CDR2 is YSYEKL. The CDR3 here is CASSAGLLAYEQYF. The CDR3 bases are TGCGCCAGCAGCGCCGGACTACTGGCCTACGAGCAGTACTTC.

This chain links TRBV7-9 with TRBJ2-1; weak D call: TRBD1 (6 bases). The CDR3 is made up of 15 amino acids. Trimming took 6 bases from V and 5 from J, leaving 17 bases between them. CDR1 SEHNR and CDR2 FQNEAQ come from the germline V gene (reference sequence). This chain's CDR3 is CASRRRGRNDNEQFF. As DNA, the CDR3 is TGTGCCAGCAGACGCAGGGGCCGTAACGACAATGAGCAGTTCTTC.

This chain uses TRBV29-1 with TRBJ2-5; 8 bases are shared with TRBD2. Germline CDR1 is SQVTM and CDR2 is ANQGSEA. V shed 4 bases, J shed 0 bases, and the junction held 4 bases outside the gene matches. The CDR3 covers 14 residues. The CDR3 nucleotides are TGCAGCGTTGTGCGGGAGGCGTACCAAGAGACCCAGTACTTC. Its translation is CSVVREAYQETQYF.

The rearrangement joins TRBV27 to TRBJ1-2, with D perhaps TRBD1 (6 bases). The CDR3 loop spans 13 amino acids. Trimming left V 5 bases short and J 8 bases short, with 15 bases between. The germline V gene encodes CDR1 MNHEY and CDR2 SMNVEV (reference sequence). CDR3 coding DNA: TGTGCCAGCAGTACAGGGAGGCTAAAAGGCTACACCTTC. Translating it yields CASSTGRLKGYTF.

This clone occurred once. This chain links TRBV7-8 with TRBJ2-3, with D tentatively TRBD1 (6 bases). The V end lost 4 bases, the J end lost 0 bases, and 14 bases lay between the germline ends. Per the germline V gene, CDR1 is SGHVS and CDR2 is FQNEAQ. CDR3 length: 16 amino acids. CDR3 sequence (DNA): TGTGCCAGCAGCTCCCACTGGACAGCTAGCACAGATACGCAGTATTTT. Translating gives CASSSHWTASTDTQYF.

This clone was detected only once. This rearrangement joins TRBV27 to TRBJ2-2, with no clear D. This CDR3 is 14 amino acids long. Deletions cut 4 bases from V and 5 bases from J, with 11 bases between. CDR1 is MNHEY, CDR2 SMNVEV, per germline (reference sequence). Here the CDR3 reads CASSSVGGTGELFF. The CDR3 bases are TGTGCCAGCAGTTCTGTGGGTGGAACCGGGGAGCTGTTTTTT.

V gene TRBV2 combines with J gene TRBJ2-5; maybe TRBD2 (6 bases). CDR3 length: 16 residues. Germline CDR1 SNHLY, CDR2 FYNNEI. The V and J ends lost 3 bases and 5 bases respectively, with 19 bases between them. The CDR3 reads CASSDSPRLAGETQYF. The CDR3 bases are TGTGCCAGCAGTGACAGTCCCCGGCTGGCGGGGGAGACCCAGTACTTC.

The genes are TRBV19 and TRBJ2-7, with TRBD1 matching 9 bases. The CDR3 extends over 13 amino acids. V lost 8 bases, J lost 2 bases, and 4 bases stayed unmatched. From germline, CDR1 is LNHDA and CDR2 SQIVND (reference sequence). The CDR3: CASGQGLAYEQYF. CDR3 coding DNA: TGTGCCAGTGGACAGGGGTTGGCCTACGAGCAGTACTTC.

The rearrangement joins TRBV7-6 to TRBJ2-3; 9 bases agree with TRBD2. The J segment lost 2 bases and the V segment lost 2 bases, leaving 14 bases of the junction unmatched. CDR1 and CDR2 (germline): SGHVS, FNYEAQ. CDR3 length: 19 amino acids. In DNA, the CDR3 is TGTGCCAGCAGCTTAACCACTGCTCTAGCGGGATCCTCCACAGATACGCAGTATTTT. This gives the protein CASSLTTALAGSSTDTQYF.